This note documents a single TCR beta chain sequence. Its antigen is still unknown. No base qualities exist here, and no much larger clone lies one base off it. The data belong to a study of shared clonotypes between healthy human individuals (dated by TCRdb to 2018 to 2020). Turning to the overall study: A few men and a couple of women, aged 18 to 49 years, made up the cohort. For each donor, CD4 naive and CD4 memory were each run on three plates, CD8 naive on two plates, and CD8 memory on one plate. To estimate repertoire size and how much clonotypes are shared between individuals, the study performed deep sequencing of blood TCR repertoires from roughly five healthy adults. Each donor's leukapheresis produced roughly between roughly 0.9 and 9 billion PBMCs. To increase sequencing depth and limit assay-specific biases, TCR repertoire library preparation and sequencing were carried out by different laboratories using diverse techniques. Summary of the overall study and its limitations: Because the study included only a small number of donors, the genetic and exposure-history diversity represented was limited. Sampling was limited to blood, and TCR repertoires in tissue likely differ from TCR repertoires in blood. Pairwise subsampling led to the expectation that sequencing depth would affect the degree of clonotype sharing among donors. Higher generation probabilities were observed for clonotypes shared by all four sorted-subset donors than for non-shared clonotypes. Incomplete sequencing was indicated by rarefaction of sorted-subset datasets, despite the large sequencing depth. Across a handful of donors, 5% to 6% of naive CD4, around 3.3% of naive CD8, about 2.3% of memory CD4, and over 0.35% of memory CD8 clonotypes were shared. Estimated clonotype richness was generally larger for naive than for memory subsets.

CD8 naive samples consisted of CD45RO-negative cells that were positively selected for CCR7, yielding a CD45RA+CCR7+ population without TemRA cells. The donors were healthy, HIV-negative adults who had no recently reported acute infections or vaccinations. All donors were Caucasian adults living in Nashville, Tennessee, USA. Blood was obtained by leukapheresis, after which PBMCs were separated by Ficoll-Histopaque density gradient centrifugation and cryopreserved in liquid nitrogen vapor phase. Purity and quantity of every magnetically sorted T cell population were checked by analytical flow cytometry. Each sorted fraction had its genomic DNA isolated and then quantified by UV absorbance on a Nanodrop 2000c. Using the deep immunoSEQ assay, TCR CDR3 regions were amplified from genomic DNA by multiplex PCR. For each cell subset, the extracted genomic DNA was distributed evenly across all wells of several immunoSEQ 96-well plates, and each plate served as one replicate. Each replicate PCR for sorted subsets received about 200 ng genomic DNA, equal to 30,000 or so T cell genomes. Purified libraries were quantified with a Qubit 3.0 fluorometer, sized on a Bioanalyzer 2100, and re-quantified with the KAPA Library Quantification kit. Every immunoSEQ 96-well plate was sequenced on a dedicated single-read 150-cycle Illumina NextSeq 550 flow cell. As for how the authors treated the data: Because the immunoSEQ output included only junctional sequences and no quality scores, the filtering could not be the same as the filtering used for full-length reads. To assign V/J genes and CDR3, sequences were annotated against IMGT germline references using PyIR, a Python wrapper for IgBLAST v1.9. Reads were removed for weak V/J assignments (E-value above 1e-6), missing CDR3, stop codons, out-of-frame junctions, or ambiguous translated residues. V3J clonotypes were defined as sequences sharing the same inferred V gene, J gene, and CDR3 amino acid sequence. The percentage overlap between two repertoires was calculated by dividing the number of shared unique clonotypes by the size of the smaller repertoire. Three approaches were used to assess repertoire richness: RTK rarefaction, the Chao1 estimator, and Recon v2.1 estimates of unobserved clonotypes. Generation probabilities were computed with OLGA for all TCRbeta clonotypes obtained by the gDNA method from a few donors. TCRdb holds this immuneACCESS table with in-frame rearrangements only. Some clones are missing; in checked studies, unresolved V genes explain under half, and the rest has no known cause. For V, J and clone size, that table is used; D and trimming come from the DNA. Here the sample has about 1.9 million clones; over 85% occur a single time. Roughly 1.7% of the sample lies in the top ten.

The specimen was naive CD8+ T cells from PBMCs. What the cell subset or site label conveys for this sample: CD45RA+CCR7+. This sequence was found in a man between 18 and 29 years old in good health. Some clones in this sample may be carry-over from other donors' samples.

The bases are TGTGCCAGCAGTGAGGCTAGCGGGCTATACTACGAGCAGTACTTC. Protein translation: CASSEASGLYYEQYF. The chain is assembled from TRBV2 and TRBJ2-7, with 8 middle bases fitting TRBD2. Looking up the germline V gene yields CDR1 SNHLY and CDR2 FYNNEI. The CDR3 holds 15 amino acids from the cysteine to the phenylalanine. Solely the CDR3 DNA is kept, with 45 bases framed from the first base. V has 3 bases trimmed and J has 3 bases trimmed; junction bases matching no gene number 7.